This T cell receptor beta chain was profiled in a study of blood T cells in healthy people across ages. Combining a sample-barcoded 5' primer with a J-beta primer mix, a second PCR ran for roughly 6 to 12 cycles. One entry per CDR3 protein results from TCRdb running MiXCR on the 5' RACE reads. This table holds about a million distinct CDR3 sequences, 30% to 40% found once. The germline gives CDR1 SGDLS, CDR2 YYNGEE. This CDR3 has 14 amino acids. With 4 bases clipped from V and 6 bases from J, the junction kept 7 bases outside the gene matches. The sequence derives from a man younger than 35 in good health. The chain combines TRBV9 with TRBJ2-1; the match to TRBD2 covers 7 bases. Specimen: blood. The CDR3 DNA reads TGTGCCAGCAGCCGGGGCGGGGGTATCAATGAGCAGTTCTTC. The encoded protein is CASSRGGGINEQFF.